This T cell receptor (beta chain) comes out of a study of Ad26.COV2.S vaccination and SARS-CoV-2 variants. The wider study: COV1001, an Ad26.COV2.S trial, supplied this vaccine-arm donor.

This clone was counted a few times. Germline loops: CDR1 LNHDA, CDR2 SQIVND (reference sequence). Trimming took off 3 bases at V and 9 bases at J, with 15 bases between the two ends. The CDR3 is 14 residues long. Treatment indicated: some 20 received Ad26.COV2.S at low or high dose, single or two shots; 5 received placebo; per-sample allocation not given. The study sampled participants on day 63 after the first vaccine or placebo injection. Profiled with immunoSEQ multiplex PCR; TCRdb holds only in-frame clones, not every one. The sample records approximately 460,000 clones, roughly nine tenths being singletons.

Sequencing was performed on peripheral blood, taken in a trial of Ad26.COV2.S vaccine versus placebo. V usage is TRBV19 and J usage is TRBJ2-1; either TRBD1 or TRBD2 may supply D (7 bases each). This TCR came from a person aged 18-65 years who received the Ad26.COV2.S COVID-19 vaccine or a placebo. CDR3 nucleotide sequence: TGTGCCAGTAGTATGGTCCCAGGGGGGGCTGAGCAGTTCTTC. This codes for CASSMVPGGAEQFF.